Listed below are T cell receptor beta chains from one sample, sequenced in a study of monozygotic twins with inflammatory bowel disease. TCRdb reanalyzed the 5' RACE reads and collapses them to one entry per CDR3 protein, without DNA. This table lists 350,000 to 400,000 distinct CDR3 sequences. Input material: blood. Receptors originate from a human donor with ulcerative colitis or Crohn's disease, or a healthy co-twin of an affected twin (not recorded which). Each CDR3 is given with its conserved first and last residue.

V gene,J gene,CDR3 protein
TRBV6-4,TRBJ2-1,CASSPTLLQGAYYNEQFF
TRBV30,TRBJ2-2,CAWSVLGGSGELFF
TRBV7-9,TRBJ1-1,CASSLYSLGGEAFF
TRBV5-5,TRBJ2-7,CASSLIRGGDEQYF
TRBV15,TRBJ2-7,CATSTTGDEQYF
TRBV9,TRBJ2-7,CASSAGQGNEQYF
TRBV3-1,TRBJ1-3,CASSQERTGWGNTIYF
TRBV7-6,TRBJ1-1,CASSLLGKKAFF
TRBV12-3/TRBV12-4,TRBJ1-2,CASSLGQGIYGYTF
TRBV29-1,TRBJ2-3,CSVRGDSGTSDTQYF
TRBV28,TRBJ1-1,CASSPIRGLAPEAFF
TRBV11-2,TRBJ1-2,CASSSPRWRDTFNYGYTF
TRBV5-6,TRBJ2-1,CASSLLAGGRNEQFF
TRBV5-1,TRBJ1-4,CASSFSVGCNEKLFF
TRBV20-1,TRBJ1-5,CSARARQGISNQPQHF
TRBV7-9,TRBJ1-1,CASTSSGQRNTEAFF
TRBV7-3,TRBJ2-2,CASSGHGTSGVTGELFF
TRBV5-1,TRBJ2-5,CASSPGLAEGETQYF
TRBV7-6,TRBJ2-2,CASSSRPGQGASGELFF
TRBV27,TRBJ2-7,CASSYQWTSGGTWGYEQYF
TRBV11-1,TRBJ2-5,CASSLGPLRGIQETQYF
TRBV6-1,TRBJ2-1,CASSDTVSYNEQFF
TRBV7-9,TRBJ1-1,CASSLPQGRNTEAFF
TRBV6-1,TRBJ2-2,CASRTSGTNTGELFF
TRBV9,TRBJ2-7,CASSVAGPGVVEQYF
TRBV30,TRBJ2-6,CAWKISGANVLTF
TRBV15,TRBJ1-4,CATSRDRGGEKLFF
TRBV6-5,TRBJ2-6,CASSHLTLISGANVLTF
TRBV5-1,TRBJ1-1,CASSLGEIGNTEAFF
TRBV20-1,TRBJ2-5,CSARDYGDFQETQYF
TRBV6-1,TRBJ2-3,CASSILAGVRGDTQYF
TRBV7-2,TRBJ2-1,CASSLDPRGPWWFF
TRBV12-3/TRBV12-4,TRBJ2-1,CASSLRGLAGYEQFF
TRBV20-1,TRBJ1-1,CSATRQIMNTEAFF
TRBV12-3/TRBV12-4,TRBJ1-1,CASSLWLGQGKKNTEAFF
TRBV19,TRBJ2-7,CASSISGNEQYF
TRBV7-9,TRBJ2-1,CASSLVLTTPDEQFF
TRBV5-1,TRBJ2-5,CASSLEPVGGGETQYF
TRBV5-1,TRBJ1-1,CASSRDGEMNTEAFF
TRBV6-1,TRBJ1-1,CASIREMNTEAFF
TRBV2,TRBJ2-3,CASPRDRVPDTQYF